This T cell receptor beta chain was captured in a study of T-cell memory formation after mild COVID-19. TCRdb passed the 5' RACE reads through MiXCR, listing each CDR3 protein once. The sample yields about 82,000 distinct CDR3 sequences, 9.5% to 15% seen once. This CDR3 contains 17 residues. Germline V lookup: CDR1 MNHEY, CDR2 SMNVEV (reference sequence). V dropped 6 bases and J dropped 1; count of bases not matched to a gene: 4. The rearrangement uses TRBV27 and TRBJ2-1; 15 positions match TRBD2. Material for sequencing was PBMCs or a T cell subset sorted from them (not recorded which). The sequence derives from a man aged 18 to 29 who had mild COVID-19 (a few samples of this study predate the infection). Cell type and time point are not known. Written as DNA, the CDR3 is TGTGCCAGCAGGGGACTAGCGGGGGGACGGTCCTACAATGAGCAGTTCTTC. Translated, it gives CASRGLAGGRSYNEQFF.